The present TCR beta chain was sequenced within a study of cytomegalovirus exposure and HLA in healthy donors. Background on the study: The approximately 120 validation repertoires were reported in a later analysis to have been generated on the same platform as the roughly 700 first-cohort repertoires.

The germline V gene has CDR1 LGHNA and CDR2 YNFKEQ. This CDR3 contains 14 residues. V lost 3 bases, J lost 6 bases, and 8 bases stayed unmatched. Study results and caveats: A list of 150 or so TCR beta chains associated with cytomegalovirus was given. That first-cohort TCR clusters tended to co-occur in the 90 to 150 validation repertoires was found in a later analysis. In vitro checks showed that a few CMV-associated chains really do target CMV antigens.

The assay was immunoSEQ multiplex PCR, and TCRdb's table has in-frame clones only and misses some. This sample has about 58,000 clones; roughly nine tenths occur once, and the top ten carry approximately 1.1%. Concerning this clone itself: The antigen is not known.

The chain recombines TRBV4-2 with TRBJ2-7, with 7 nucleotides matching TRBD1. This sequence was found in a man between 18 and 29 years old in good health and CMV-seronegative. The sample taken for sequencing was PBMCs. The CDR3 sequence: CASSQETGFGEQYF. The CDR3 DNA reads TGTGCCAGCAGCCAGGAGACAGGGTTCGGCGAGCAGTACTTC.